This entry features one T cell receptor (beta chain) sequence. V was clipped by 1 base and J by 5 bases, with 5 bases between them. This CDR3 contains 12 residues. TRBV12-4/TRBJ1-2 clonotypes were amplified with adaptor-ligated barcode primers. TCRdb re-analysed the multiplex PCR reads in MiXCR, keeping a single row per CDR3 protein. The table has over 550 distinct CDR3 sequences, 28% seen once. The chain uses TRBV12-3 or TRBV12-4 and TRBJ1-2; D call uncertain. Sequencing was carried out using tumor-infiltrating naive CD4+ T cells sorted from the breast tumor. Described subset: naive CD4+ T cells, CD4+CD45RA+CD25-. This TCR derives from a female donor with breast cancer. This chain's CDR3 is CASSLDSYGYTF. CDR3 DNA sequence: TGTGCCAGCAGTTTAGACTCGTATGGCTACACCTTC.